The TCR beta chain under discussion was sequenced for a study of cytomegalovirus exposure and HLA in healthy donors. Study outcomes and limitations: Reportedly, HLA-A and HLA-B alleles of most subjects were accurately predicted from TCR beta. The study labeled 150 to 200 TCR beta chains cytomegalovirus-associated.

The CDR3 length is 15 residues. The germline V gene has CDR1 MNHEY and CDR2 SVGAGI. V was cut by 6 bases and J by 0 bases, with 11 bases left in between. A remark on this clone: Its matching antigen is unknown.

Researchers ran the PCR with 60 Vbeta and 13 Jbeta primers. Some clones are missing from TCRdb's copy, which holds only in-frame ones; the method was immunoSEQ multiplex PCR. The sample yields around 130,000 clones, 80% seen once. The V and J genes are TRBV6-5 and TRBJ2-2; weak D call: TRBD2 (6 bases). Specimen: PBMCs. The receptor comes from a female donor in good health and CMV-seronegative. The CDR3 loop is CASSRDFTNTGELFF. The CDR3 DNA sequence: TGTGCCAGCAGCAGGGACTTTACGAACACCGGGGAGCTGTTTTTT.